This T cell receptor (beta chain) was recorded in a study of blood T cell repertoires in COVID-19. Whole-study context: COVID-19 samples from acute and convalescent phases originated in the United States, Italy and Spain.

In the authors' methods: Nucleated cell counts were estimated from reference gene primer amplification. Clones were read by immunoSEQ multiplex PCR, and TCRdb kept only the in-frame ones, dropping some. Clone size and the V and J calls come from that table; the DNA yielded D and trimming. This repertoire shows fewer than 400,000 clones, 83% found once; its top ten account for about 3%. Germline loops: CDR1 ENHRY, CDR2 SYGVKD. Trimming shortened V by 11 bases and J by 4 bases, and 12 bases separated the two germline ends. CDR3 length equals 12 residues. Sequenced input: peripheral blood. The clonotype was recovered from a young man with active or convalescent COVID-19. The rearrangement links TRBV10-3 to TRBJ2-1; D is possibly TRBD2 (6 bases). In DNA, the CDR3 is TGTGCCTCTGGGGAGGAATACAATGAGCAGTTCTTC. Translated, it gives CASGEEYNEQFF.